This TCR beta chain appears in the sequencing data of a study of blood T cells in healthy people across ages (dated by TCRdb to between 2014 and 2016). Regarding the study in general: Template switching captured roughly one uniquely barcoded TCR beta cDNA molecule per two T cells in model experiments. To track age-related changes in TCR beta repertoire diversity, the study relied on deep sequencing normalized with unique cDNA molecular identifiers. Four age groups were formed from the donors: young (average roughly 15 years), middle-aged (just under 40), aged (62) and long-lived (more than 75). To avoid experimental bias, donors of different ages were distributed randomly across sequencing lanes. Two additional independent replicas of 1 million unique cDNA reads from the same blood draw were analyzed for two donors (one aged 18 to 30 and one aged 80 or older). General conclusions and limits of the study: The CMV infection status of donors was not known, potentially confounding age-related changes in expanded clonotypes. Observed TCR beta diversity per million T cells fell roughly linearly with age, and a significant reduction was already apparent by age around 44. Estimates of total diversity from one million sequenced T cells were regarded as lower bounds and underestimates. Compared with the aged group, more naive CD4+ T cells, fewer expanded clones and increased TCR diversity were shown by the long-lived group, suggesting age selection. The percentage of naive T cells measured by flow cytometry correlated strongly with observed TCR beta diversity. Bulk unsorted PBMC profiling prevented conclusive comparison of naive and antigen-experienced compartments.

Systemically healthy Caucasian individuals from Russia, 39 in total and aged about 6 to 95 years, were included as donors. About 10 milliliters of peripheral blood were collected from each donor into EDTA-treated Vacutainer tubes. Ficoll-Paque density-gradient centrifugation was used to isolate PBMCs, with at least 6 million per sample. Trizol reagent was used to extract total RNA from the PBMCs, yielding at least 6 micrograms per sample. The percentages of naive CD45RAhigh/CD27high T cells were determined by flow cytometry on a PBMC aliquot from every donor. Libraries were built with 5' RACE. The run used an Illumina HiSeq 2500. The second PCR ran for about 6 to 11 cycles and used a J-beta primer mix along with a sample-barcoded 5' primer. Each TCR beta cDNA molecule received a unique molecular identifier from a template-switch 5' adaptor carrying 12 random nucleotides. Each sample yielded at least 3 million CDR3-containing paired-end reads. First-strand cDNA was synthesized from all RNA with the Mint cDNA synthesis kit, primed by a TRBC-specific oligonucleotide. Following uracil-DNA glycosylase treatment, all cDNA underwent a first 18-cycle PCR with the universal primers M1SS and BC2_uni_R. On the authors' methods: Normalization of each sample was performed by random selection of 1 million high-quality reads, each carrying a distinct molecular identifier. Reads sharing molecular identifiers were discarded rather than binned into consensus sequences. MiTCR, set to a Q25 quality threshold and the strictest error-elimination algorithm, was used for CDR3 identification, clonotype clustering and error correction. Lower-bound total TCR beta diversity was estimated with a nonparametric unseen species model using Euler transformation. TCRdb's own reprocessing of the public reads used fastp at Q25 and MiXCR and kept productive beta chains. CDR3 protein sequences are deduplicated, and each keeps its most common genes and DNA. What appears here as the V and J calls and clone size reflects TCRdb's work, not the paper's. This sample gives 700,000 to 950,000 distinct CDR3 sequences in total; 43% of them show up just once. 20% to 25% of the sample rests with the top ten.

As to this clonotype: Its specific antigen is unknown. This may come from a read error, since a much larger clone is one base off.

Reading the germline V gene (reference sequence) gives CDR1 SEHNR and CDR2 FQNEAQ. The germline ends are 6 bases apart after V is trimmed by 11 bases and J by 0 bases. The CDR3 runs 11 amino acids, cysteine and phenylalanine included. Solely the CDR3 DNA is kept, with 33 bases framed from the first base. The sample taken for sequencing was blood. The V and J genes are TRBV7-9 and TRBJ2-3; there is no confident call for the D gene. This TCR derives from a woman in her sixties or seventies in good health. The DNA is TGTGCCGGCACCAGCACAGATACGCAGTATTTT. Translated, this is CAGTSTDTQYF.